The 19 T cell receptor beta chains reported below all come from one sample, sequenced in a study. TCRdb independently ran MiXCR on the RT-PCR reads; one entry per CDR3 protein. Here the sample spans fewer than 800,000 distinct CDR3 sequences, 12% to 15% being singletons. The source material was memory CD4+ T cells from blood. The receptors originated from a female donor in good health, serving as a healthy control.

This clonotype was detected ten times or more. The genes are TRBV6-4 and TRBJ2-3, with 9 bases fitting TRBD2. The germline CDR1 and CDR2 sequences are MRHNA and SNTAGT. The CDR3 is 15 amino acids. V trimming: 0 bases; J trimming: 4 bases; junction bases outside the gene matches: 2. As DNA, the CDR3 is TGTGCCAGCAGTGACTCGGCGGGGGGGCCAGATACGCAGTATTTT. Amino acids: CASSDSAGGPDTQYF.

This clonotype was detected only a few times. This chain joins TRBV3-1 and TRBJ2-2, with D possibly being TRBD1 (6 bases). CDR1 is LGHDT, CDR2 YNNKEL, per germline (reference sequence). V gave up 2 bases and J gave up 1 base, with 11 bases separating them. The CDR3 extends over 16 amino acids. For the CDR3, the DNA is TGTGCCAGCAGCCAATACGGGACAATGAACACCGGGGAGCTGTTTTTT. Protein sequence: CASSQYGTMNTGELFF.

This clonotype showed up many times. The chain uses TRBV7-2 and TRBJ2-1, with D perhaps TRBD1 or TRBD2 (5 bases each). CDR3 length: 15 amino acids. V gave up 5 bases and J gave up 9 bases, with 20 bases separating them. CDR1 SGHTA and CDR2 FQGNSA come from the germline V gene. The CDR3 here is CASSPGTANWGEQFF. The CDR3 DNA is TGTGCCAGCAGCCCTGGGACCGCAAATTGGGGTGAGCAGTTCTTC.

Only one count was recorded for this clonotype. The chain employs TRBV11-1 and TRBJ1-2; TRBD1 matches 7 bases. Germline V gives CDR1 SGHAT, CDR2 FQDESV (reference sequence). V gave up 5 bases and J gave up 3 bases; unmatched junction bases: 9. There are 15 residues in the CDR3. The CDR3 is CASSPGGSGYYGYTF. The CDR3 coding sequence is TGTGCCAGCAGCCCAGGGGGAAGTGGCTACTATGGCTACACCTTC.

The rearrangement uses TRBV7-2 and TRBJ2-1, with D maybe TRBD2 (5 bases). Germline CDR1 reads SGHTA; CDR2 reads FQGNSA. Trimming took 5 bases from V and 3 from J, leaving 11 bases between them. The CDR3 runs 14 residues. The chain's CDR3 is CASSRGPLYNEQFF. The CDR3 DNA is TGTGCCAGCAGCCGAGGGCCGCTCTACAATGAGCAGTTCTTC.

This clonotype was counted at least ten times. The J gene is TRBJ2-7, the V gene TRBV20-1, with D unresolved. The V gene lost 0 bases and the J gene lost 4 bases, with 10 bases spanning the gap. Looked up from germline, CDR1 is DFQATT and CDR2 is SNEGSKA (reference sequence). This CDR3 contains 13 residues. CDR3 residues: CSARDIRSYEQYF. The CDR3 bases are TGCAGTGCTAGAGATATTAGAAGTTACGAGCAGTACTTC.

The sample holds many counts of this clonotype. This chain connects TRBV6-6 to TRBJ2-7; D perhaps matches TRBD1 (5 bases). The CDR3 contains 16 residues. Looked up from germline, CDR1 is MNHNY and CDR2 is SVGAGI (reference sequence). V was shortened by 2 bases and J by 7 bases, with 21 bases between the two germline ends. The CDR3 loop reads CASSYARAERNGEQYF. CDR3 nucleotide sequence: TGTGCCAGCAGTTACGCCAGGGCTGAACGGAATGGGGAGCAGTACTTC.

This clonotype was seen a handful of times. V gene TRBV6-2 or TRBV6-3 combines with J gene TRBJ1-3, with no clear D. Germline assignment: CDR1 MNHEY and CDR2 SVGEGT. V shed 3 bases and J shed 0 bases, with 12 bases lying between them. CDR3 length: 16 residues. The CDR3, as DNA: TGTGCCAGCAGTTATCCCCGGACGGCCTCTGGAAACACCATATATTTT. Translated: CASSYPRTASGNTIYF.

This clonotype was recorded a few times. The rearrangement links TRBV5-6 to TRBJ1-4; weak D call: TRBD1 (5 bases). There are 14 residues in the CDR3. The germline V and J ends were trimmed by 5 bases and 3 bases, with 11 bases remaining between them. Germline lookup yields CDR1 SGHDT and CDR2 YYEEEE. The CDR3: CASRLDSANEKLFF. The CDR3 nucleotides read TGTGCCAGCAGACTCGACAGCGCTAATGAAAAACTGTTTTTT.

A few counts support this clonotype. The rearrangement joins TRBV10-3 to TRBJ1-3; D not certain. The germline gives CDR1 ENHRY, CDR2 SYGVKD. This CDR3 has 16 amino acids. V lost 4 bases and J 0 bases, leaving 13 bases between the germline ends. The CDR3 sequence is CAISGGGVLSGNTIYF. The CDR3 bases are TGTGCCATCAGTGGGGGAGGTGTCCTCTCTGGAAACACCATATATTTT.

J is TRBJ1-4 and V is TRBV29-1, with a possible D match to TRBD1 (5 bases). CDR1 and CDR2 from the germline V gene are SQVTM and ANQGSEA. This CDR3 has 12 amino acids. The germline V and J ends were trimmed by 4 bases and 3 bases, with 6 bases remaining between them. The CDR3 nucleotides are TGCAGCGTTGTACAGGCTAATGAAAAACTGTTTTTT. This gives the protein CSVVQANEKLFF.

This clonotype was found many times. This chain uses TRBV29-1 with TRBJ1-2; 10 bases line up with TRBD1. Germline loops: CDR1 SQVTM, CDR2 ANQGSEA. Trimming cost V 7 bases and J 5 bases; bases outside gene matches: 7. The CDR3 contains 13 residues. This chain's CDR3 is CSGSRTGGYGYTF. CDR3 DNA: TGCAGCGGCTCCCGGACAGGGGGATATGGCTACACCTTC.

V and J are TRBV6-1 and TRBJ2-1; 8 bases are a match to TRBD2. CDR3 length equals 14 residues. Germline assignment: CDR1 MNHNS and CDR2 SASEGT. Trimming removed 6 bases from V and 3 bases from J; junction bases left unmatched: 4. DNA of the CDR3: TGTGCCAGCAGAGGCGGGGGGTTCTACAATGAGCAGTTCTTC. This translates into CASRGGGFYNEQFF.

This clonotype came up a few times. The chain carries TRBV6-6 and TRBJ1-2; a weak D match, TRBD1 (6 bases). CDR3 size: 11 residues. Germline V CDR1 and CDR2: MNHNY, SVGAGI (reference sequence). V dropped 6 bases and J dropped 7 bases, with 9 bases sitting between them. Here the CDR3 reads CASSPGAGYTF. DNA of the CDR3: TGTGCCAGCAGCCCAGGGGCTGGCTACACCTTC.

The chain has TRBV5-1 and TRBJ1-2, with 8 nucleotides matching TRBD1. With V trimmed by 4 bases and J by 1 base, 9 bases remained unmatched. The CDR3 is made up of 16 amino acids. Germline-derived CDR1 and CDR2 are SGHRS and YFSETQ. Here the CDR3 reads CASSQFGQGDNYGYTF. The CDR3 DNA reads as TGCGCCAGCAGCCAATTTGGACAGGGTGATAACTATGGCTACACCTTC.

The genes are TRBV18 and TRBJ2-1, with TRBD2 matching 12 bases. J gave up 12 bases and V 3 bases, and 3 bases lay outside the gene matches. CDR3 length equals 13 residues. Per the germline V gene, CDR1 is KGHSH and CDR2 is LQKENI. CDR3 coding DNA: TGTGCCAGCTCACCCTCGGGACTAGCGGGGCAGTTCTTC. Protein: CASSPSGLAGQFF.

The sample holds a few counts of this clonotype. The chain carries TRBV3-1 and TRBJ1-2; D gene ambiguous. This CDR3 has 16 amino acids. CDR1 and CDR2 from the germline V gene are LGHDT and YNNKEL (reference sequence). The V gene lost 0 bases and the J gene lost 8 bases, with 19 bases spanning the gap. The CDR3: CASSQEGVGLMRGYTF. The CDR3, as DNA: TGTGCCAGCAGCCAAGAAGGTGTTGGACTAATGAGAGGCTACACCTTC.

The chain has TRBV28 and TRBJ2-3, with a possible D match to TRBD2 (6 bases). Germline V gene data show CDR1 as MDHEN and CDR2 as SYDVKM. V lost 7 bases and J lost 5, with 10 bases in between. CDR3 length: 12 residues. CDR3 sequence reads: CASNRLEDTQYF. The CDR3 DNA reads TGTGCCAGCAACCGACTAGAAGATACGCAGTATTTT.

The chain couples TRBV27 to TRBJ1-1; TRBD1 is a possible D gene (6 bases). The germline CDR1 and CDR2 sequences are MNHEY and SMNVEV (reference sequence). Trimming stripped 9 bases from V and 8 bases from J, with 10 bases between. The CDR3 loop spans 10 amino acids. The DNA for the CDR3 is TGTGCCAGGTTGGGGACAGAAGCTTTCTTT. Its protein is CARLGTEAFF.